This passage covers 8 T cell receptor beta chains from one sample sequenced in a study of PD-L1 blockade in urothelial cancer. The time point was: pretreatment peripheral blood. Assay: immunoSEQ multiplex PCR; the TCRdb copy retains only in-frame clones and omits some. The repertoire consists of tens of thousands of clones, with about nine tenths occurring once and the leading ten covering 4.5% to 5%. The sequences come from PBMCs, collected around atezolizumab (anti-PD-L1) treatment. The receptor set was obtained from a man aged 70-80 years with urothelial cancer.

The chain combines TRBV28 with TRBJ2-1; 7 bases line up with TRBD2. CDR1 and CDR2 (germline): MDHEN, SYDVKM. The CDR3 is made up of 15 amino acids. V trimming: 7 bases; J trimming: 7 bases; junction bases outside the gene matches: 13. CDR3 sequence: CASTDKTSGTNEQFF. The CDR3 DNA is TGTGCCAGCACCGACAAAACAAGCGGGACGAATGAGCAGTTCTTC.

The chain couples TRBV5-1 to TRBJ1-3; D is unclear. The CDR3 totals 13 residues. V was clipped by 4 bases and J by 0 bases, with 5 bases between them. Germline CDR1 is SGHRS and CDR2 is YFSETQ. CDR3 sequence: CASSPSSGNTIYF. CDR3 DNA sequence: TGCGCCAGCAGCCCGTCCTCTGGAAACACCATATATTTT.

The CDR3 DNA reads as TGCGCCAGCAGCTTGGGCTGGAGCCGCACAGATACGCAGTATTTT. Its translation is CASSLGWSRTDTQYF. The rearrangement joins TRBV5-1 to TRBJ2-3; no clear D gene. The CDR3 has 15 residues. Per germline, CDR1 SGHRS and CDR2 YFSETQ. With 0 bases removed from V and 1 base from J, the gap between germline ends came to 9 bases.

The chain combines TRBV27 with TRBJ2-7, with 10 bases aligning to TRBD1. The CDR3 extends over 14 amino acids. Trimming at V came to 2 bases and at J to 5 bases, leaving 3 bases not matched to a gene. Germline assignment: CDR1 MNHEY and CDR2 SMNVEV (reference sequence). CDR3 protein: CASSLVTGGHEQYF. In DNA, the CDR3 is TGTGCCAGCAGTTTAGTGACAGGGGGCCACGAGCAGTACTTC.

The sample holds one count of this clone. The V gene is TRBV5-6, the J gene TRBJ2-7; 7 bases line up with TRBD1. The length of the CDR3 is 12 residues. J lost 2 bases, V lost 7 bases, and 3 bases had no gene match. Looked up from germline, CDR1 is SGHDT and CDR2 is YYEEEE. The CDR3 here is CASGTATYEQYF. The CDR3 nucleotides read TGTGCCAGCGGGACAGCCACCTACGAGCAGTACTTC.

The chain combines TRBV19 with TRBJ2-1, with TRBD2 matching 8 bases. From germline, CDR1 is LNHDA and CDR2 SQIVND (reference sequence). The CDR3 loop spans 16 amino acids. The trim removed 5 bases at V and 2 bases at J, leaving 8 bases unmatched. In nucleotides, the CDR3 is TGTGCCAGTAGTTCCTACCGGGAGGGCACCTACAATGAGCAGTTCTTC. This translates into CASSSYREGTYNEQFF. Drawing the rest from reference TRBV19 and TRBJ2-1, the complete variable domain is DGGITQSPKYLFRKEGQNVTLSCEQNLNHDAMYWYRQDPGQGLRLIYYSQIVNDFQKGDIAEGYSVSREKKESFPLTVTSAQKNPTAFYLCASSSYREGTYNEQFFGPGTRLTVL.

The chain carries TRBV5-4 and TRBJ2-2, with D maybe TRBD2 (6 bases). The CDR3 covers 13 residues. Per the germline V gene, CDR1 is SGHNT and CDR2 is YYREEE (reference sequence). V lost 2 bases, J lost 5 bases, and 7 bases lay in between. As DNA, the CDR3 is TGTGCCAGCAGCTTACTAGCTACCGGGGAGCTGTTTTTT. Translating it yields CASSLLATGELFF.

This chain uses TRBV6-4 with TRBJ2-3, with a weak D call TRBD1 (5 bases). The V end was cut by 2 bases, the J end by 6 bases, with 9 bases between. This CDR3 has 13 amino acids. CDR1 MRHNA and CDR2 SNTAGT come from the germline V gene. The CDR3 DNA sequence: TGTGCCAGCAGTGACGTAGGGGTGGATACGCAGTATTTT. This encodes CASSDVGVDTQYF.